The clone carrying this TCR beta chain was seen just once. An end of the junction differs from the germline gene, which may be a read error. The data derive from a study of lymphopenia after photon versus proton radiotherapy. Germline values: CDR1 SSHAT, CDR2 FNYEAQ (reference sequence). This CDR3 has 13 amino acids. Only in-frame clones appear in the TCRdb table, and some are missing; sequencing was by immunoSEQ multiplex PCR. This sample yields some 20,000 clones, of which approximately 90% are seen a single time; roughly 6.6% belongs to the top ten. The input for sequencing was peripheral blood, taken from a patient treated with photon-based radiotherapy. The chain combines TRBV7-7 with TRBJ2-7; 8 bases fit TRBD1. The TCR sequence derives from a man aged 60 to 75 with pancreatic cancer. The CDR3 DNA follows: TGTGCTAGCAGTCCCGGACAGGGCAATGAGCAGTACTTC. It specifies CASSPGQGNEQYF.